What follows describes a single T cell receptor (beta chain). What it recognizes is unknown. These data originate in a study of cytomegalovirus exposure and HLA in healthy donors. Study observations and caveats: Published work reported that the classifier diagnosed cytomegalovirus status with high specificity and sensitivity. A list of 150 or so TCR beta chains associated with cytomegalovirus was given. Despite most TCR sequences being rare, some public TCRs occurred in many donors.

Only in-frame clones appear in the TCRdb table, and some are missing; sequencing was by immunoSEQ multiplex PCR. The repertoire holds roughly 220,000 clones, about 89% seen once, with 1% to 1.2% in the top ten. V was clipped by 6 bases and J by 0 bases; unmatched bases: 3. CDR1 LNHDA and CDR2 SQIVND come from the germline V gene (reference sequence). This CDR3 has 15 amino acids. This chain joins TRBV19 and TRBJ2-2, with 8 bases lining up with TRBD1. This clonotype was sampled from a woman aged 18-35 years in good health and CMV-seronegative. Input material: PBMCs. Here the CDR3 reads CASRLDRANTGELFF. In nucleotides, the CDR3 is TGTGCCAGTAGGCTGGACAGGGCGAACACCGGGGAGCTGTTTTTT.